The source of this T cell receptor beta chain is a study of T-cell memory formation after mild COVID-19. Study conclusions and caveats: Among CD4+ contracting clones, most were CM and EM, and CD8+ ones EMRA.

TCRdb recomputed calls from the 5' RACE reads with MiXCR, one row per CDR3 protein. The sample lists a few hundred thousand distinct CDR3 sequences, 28% occurring once. Turning to this clonotype: Antigen specificity is unknown.

V lost 1 base and J lost 2, with 5 bases in between. Germline V CDR1 and CDR2: SNHLY, FYNNEI. This CDR3 comprises 13 residues. The source is an adult woman who had mild COVID-19 (a few samples of this study predate the infection). Cell type and time point are not known. The chain employs TRBV2 and TRBJ2-5; D ambiguous. The sequenced sample was PBMCs or a T cell subset sorted from them (not recorded which). In DNA, the CDR3 is TGTGCCAGCAGTGAAGTACAGCAAGAGACCCAGTACTTC. Translating gives CASSEVQQETQYF.